This T cell receptor beta chain is from a study of blood T cell repertoires in COVID-19. As for the study in general: T cells, B-cell-depleted T cells, or PBMCs supplied cDNA or gDNA.

Original data processing: Quantification of nucleated cells was approximated via reference gene primer amplification. Assay used: immunoSEQ multiplex PCR; TCRdb lists only in-frame clones, some missing. Clone size and the V and J calls come from that table; the DNA yielded D and trimming. The table lists around 200,000 clones, about 88% of them singletons. The germline V gene encodes CDR1 MDHEN and CDR2 SYDVKM. The CDR3 is made up of 15 amino acids. J gave up 6 bases and V 5 bases, and 8 bases lay outside the gene matches. The J gene is TRBJ2-1, the V gene TRBV28, with TRBD2 identical over 9 bases. The receptor's source is a man under 40 with acute or convalescent COVID-19. The material sequenced was peripheral blood. CDR3 region: CASSPPGLAINEQFF. Written as DNA, the CDR3 is TGTGCCAGCAGTCCGCCGGGACTAGCAATCAATGAGCAGTTCTTC.